This TCR beta chain was recorded in a study of T cell responses to AZD1222 COVID-19 vaccine (TCRdb year 2021). For context, the study as a whole: AZD1222 recipients with second doses at about 4 weeks or about 12 weeks were pooled, because spike-specific TCR depth and breadth did not differ between schedules. A total of over 230 trial participants underwent TCR sequencing, of whom nearly 210 had received two doses of AZD1222 and about 26 had received two doses of the MenACWY control vaccine. Trial participants were enrolled by age into subgroups of 18-55, 56-69 and 70-plus years, and roughly 160, 29 and 62 TCR-sequenced participants, respectively, were included in these subgroups. Here is what the overall study found, with its caveats: CD4 TCRs associated with the vaccine covered the entire spike protein, and the dominant responses were in regions 160-218 and 743-854. The 56-69-year group was small, and its depth increase did not reach significance, likely because of low power. After two AZD1222 doses, spike-specific TCR breadth and depth were significantly higher than at day 0 and than in MenACWY recipients. Reportedly, close to half of the unique spike-specific TCRs recognized epitopes lying outside the regions that are mutated in the B.1.351 and B.1.1.7 variants. Conclusions about previously exposed vaccinees are limited, since just 5 or 6 AZD1222 recipients were seropositive for SARS-CoV-2 at baseline. Participants were mostly white British, with more females than males. The authors suggested clonal diversity may have been underestimated. Because no day 14 peak-response samples were available, the repertoires could be characterized only after the peak T cell response.

Read against the paper, the sample's time point label means: baseline before first vaccination. The vaccinee samples were drawn from two UK trials, COV001 and COV002, one of which was a single-blind randomized controlled phase 2/3 trial testing AZD1222 (ChAdOx1 nCoV-19) in healthy adults. For TCRbeta chain sequencing, PBMC samples were collected from trial participants at day 0 and at day 28 after the second dose. The CDR3 regions of human TCRbeta chains were analyzed by immunosequencing. The study's own analysis went as follows. TCRs in the repertoires were matched against a reference library of SARS-CoV-2-specific TCRs that had been generated with the MIRA antigen-specificity platform. Breadth was defined as the fraction of unique TCRs that were SARS-CoV-2-associated, and depth was defined as the fraction of total T cells that were SARS-CoV-2-associated. Each spike-specific TCR was assigned to its reactive spike region and to a CD4 or CD8 class using the MIRA data. Log10-transformed breadth and depth values were compared by one-way ANOVA with Sidak's multiple comparisons tests. In TCRdb, the immuneACCESS table is reduced to in-frame sequences with V and J assigned. These tables do not hold every clone; where another copy was compared, an unresolved V gene accounts for under half, and the others remain unexplained. Clonal size and the V and J genes are those of that table, whereas D and trimming came from the DNA. Within this sample are around 110,000 clones, with about 92% of them counted one time only. The top ten hold about 3% of the sample.

The CDR3, from cysteine to phenylalanine, totals 13 residues. CDR3 DNA is the only sequence kept; it has 39 bases, read in frame from the first base. Taken from the germline V gene, the CDR1 and CDR2 loops are KGHSH and LQKENI. V has 3 bases trimmed and J has 5 bases trimmed; junction bases matching no gene number 4. This clone showed up just a few times. Which antigen it targets is not known. No clone much larger than this one lies a single base away; base qualities are absent. The chain is assembled from TRBV18 and TRBJ2-7; TRBD1 fits 7 bases in the junction. This TCR was recovered from an adult in good health. The sequences come from peripheral blood, collected on day 0 of AZD1222 vaccination. DNA sequence: TGTGCCAGCTCACCCGTACAGGGGAACGAGCAGTACTTC. Its protein is CASSPVQGNEQYF.